This entry describes one TCR beta chain. Antigen unknown. The CDR3 length is 15 residues. The V end lost 7 bases, the J end lost 2 bases, and 17 bases lay between the germline ends. Germline V gene sequence: CDR1 MNHNS, CDR2 SASEGT. This entry is derived from a study of cytomegalovirus exposure and HLA in healthy donors. Study context: Ancestry clustering placed about four fifths of roughly 400 genotyped donors in the Caucasian-associated cluster. Whole-study results and caveats: Based on reports, TCR beta sequences accurately predicted HLA-A and HLA-B alleles for most subjects. Donors were assumed by presence/absence analyses to have roughly uniform sequencing depth.

Researchers ran the PCR with 60 Vbeta and 13 Jbeta primers. Only in-frame clones appear in the TCRdb table, and some are missing; sequencing was by immunoSEQ multiplex PCR. Among 150,000 to 180,000 clones listed, 60% to 80% were seen once. V usage is TRBV6-1 and J usage is TRBJ2-5; possible D gene TRBD2, 5 bases. The specimen was PBMCs. The receptor was isolated from a man aged 30 to 39 in good health and CMV-seropositive. DNA for the CDR3: TGTGCCAGCAAAGACTACTTCCGCAAGCAAGAGACCCAGTACTTC. It translates to CASKDYFRKQETQYF.